One sample yielded the 26 T cell receptor beta chains listed below, sequenced in a study of blood T cells in healthy people across ages. It was with a sample-barcoded 5' primer and a J-beta primer mix that a second PCR of about 6 to 12 cycles was run. TCRdb re-called the 5' RACE reads with MiXCR, one entry per CDR3 protein. The repertoire holds roughly 860,000 distinct CDR3 sequences, approximately 67% seen once, with roughly a quarter in the top ten. Sequencing was done on a sample of blood. The receptor set was obtained from a man under 40 in good health.

The chain combines TRBV3-1 with TRBJ2-7, with D maybe TRBD1 (5 bases). The V end was cut by 1 base, the J end by 5 bases, with 24 bases between. In germline, CDR1 is LGHDT, CDR2 YNNKEL (reference sequence). CDR3 length equals 18 residues. The chain's CDR3 is CASSQVSLGVQGTHEQYF. CDR3 coding DNA: TGTGCCAGCAGCCAAGTGAGTCTCGGCGTCCAGGGTACTCACGAGCAGTACTTC.

CDR3: CASSLGLANEQYF. In nucleotides, the CDR3 is TGTGCCAGCAGTTTAGGGCTAGCGAACGAGCAGTACTTC. J is TRBJ2-5 and V is TRBV27, with D perhaps matching TRBD2 (6 bases). The closer fit of TRBJ2-7 to the DNA end suggests the J call may be wrong. This CDR3 is 13 amino acids long. Germline V gene sequence: CDR1 MNHEY, CDR2 SMNVEV (reference sequence).

The V gene is TRBV6-1, the J gene TRBJ2-7; D gene ambiguous. V dropped 6 bases and J dropped 4 bases, with 16 bases sitting between them. The germline CDR1 and CDR2 sequences are MNHNS and SASEGT. The CDR3 runs to 14 residues. The CDR3: CASSPSGSRYEQYF. Written as DNA, the CDR3 is TGTGCCAGCAGCCCCTCGGGCAGCAGGTACGAGCAGTACTTC.

This clonotype has more than one count but fewer than ten. The chain recombines TRBV20-1 with TRBJ2-6; D remains unclear. CDR3 size: 14 residues. Trimming removed 0 bases from V and 6 bases from J, with 9 bases in between. Germline CDR1 reads DFQATT; CDR2 reads SNEGSKA (reference sequence). In DNA form, the CDR3 reads TGCAGTGCTAGAGAGGCCCTTTTGGCCAACGTCCTGACTTTC. It yields the protein CSAREALLANVLTF.

This clonotype was counted only a few times. The chain has TRBV29-1 and TRBJ2-1; 14 bases line up with TRBD2. V dropped 3 bases and J dropped 2; count of bases not matched to a gene: 6. From germline, CDR1 is SQVTM and CDR2 ANQGSEA. This CDR3 comprises 17 residues. DNA of the CDR3: TGCAGCGTTGATTGGACTAGCGGGGGGCTAGCCTACAATGAGCAGTTCTTC. It specifies CSVDWTSGGLAYNEQFF.

The V call is TRBV29-1, the J call TRBJ2-1; 11 bases are shared with TRBD2. With V trimmed by 1 base and J by 2 bases, 13 bases remained unmatched. Germline assignment: CDR1 SQVTM and CDR2 ANQGSEA. This CDR3 is 19 amino acids long. CDR3 region: CSVEVWLAGGQGAYNEQFF. DNA for the CDR3: TGCAGCGTTGAAGTGTGGCTAGCGGGGGGTCAAGGTGCCTACAATGAGCAGTTCTTC.

This chain uses TRBV20-1 with TRBJ2-3; D is undetermined. V was clipped by 6 bases and J by 2 bases, with 9 bases between them. CDR3 size: 12 residues. CDR1 and CDR2 (germline): DFQATT, SNEGSKA (reference sequence). Here the CDR3 reads CSATIPTDTQYF. The DNA of the CDR3 is TGCAGTGCCACAATCCCCACAGATACGCAGTATTTT.

V and J are TRBV7-9 and TRBJ2-1; 8 bases agree with TRBD2. The CDR3 is made up of 12 amino acids. Germline V gene sequence: CDR1 SEHNR, CDR2 FQNEAQ (reference sequence). V was clipped by 10 bases and J by 5 bases; unmatched bases: 4. DNA for the CDR3: TGTGCCATTCGGGGGGGCAACAATGAGCAGTTCTTC. Translating it yields CAIRGGNNEQFF.

The V and J genes are TRBV20-1 and TRBJ2-1, with TRBD1 matching over 10 bases. The CDR3 loop spans 15 amino acids. J was trimmed by 4 bases and V by 5 bases; bases with no gene match: 8. The germline CDR1 and CDR2 sequences are DFQATT and SNEGSKA (reference sequence). CDR3 in DNA: TGCAGTGCTTCTGACCGGGACAGGGGTTACAATGAGCAGTTCTTC. Its protein is CSASDRDRGYNEQFF.

J is TRBJ2-1 and V is TRBV9, with D possibly being TRBD1 or TRBD2 (5 bases each). The CDR3 length is 16 residues. Germline CDR1 is SGDLS and CDR2 is YYNGEE. V was clipped by 4 bases and J by 10 bases, with 24 bases between them. The CDR3 bases are TGTGCCAGCAGCCTATCGTTGAGGGGCCGGGCCGCGGAGCAGTTCTTC. It translates to CASSLSLRGRAAEQFF.

The chain has TRBV2 and TRBJ2-5, with 8 nucleotides matching TRBD1. Germline V gives CDR1 SNHLY, CDR2 FYNNEI. The V segment lost 5 bases and the J segment 3 bases; nucleotides outside the gene matches: 5. The CDR3 has 14 amino acids. The CDR3 DNA reads as TGTGCCAGCAGTAATGACAGGGGCGAAGAGACCCAGTACTTC. Translation: CASSNDRGEETQYF.

The chain employs TRBV5-6 and TRBJ1-2; no definite D call. The CDR3 extends over 15 amino acids. V lost 1 base, J lost 5 bases, and 15 bases lay in between. Germline-derived CDR1 and CDR2 are SGHDT and YYEEEE. CDR3 region: CASSLFLGSHYGYTF. The CDR3 coding sequence is TGTGCCAGCAGCTTGTTTTTGGGGTCCCATTATGGCTACACCTTC.

This rearrangement joins TRBV7-2 to TRBJ1-1; TRBD1 is a possible D gene (5 bases). There are 15 residues in the CDR3. The germline gives CDR1 SGHTA, CDR2 FQGNSA. The V end was cut by 5 bases, the J end by 1 base, with 14 bases between. The CDR3 spells CASSTRVSRNTEAFF. The CDR3 bases are TGTGCCAGCAGCACCAGGGTCTCAAGGAACACTGAAGCTTTCTTT.

This clonotype was detected a few times. The rearrangement links TRBV10-3 to TRBJ1-2, with D unclear. V was cut by 0 bases and J by 5 bases, with 4 bases left in between. Germline V CDR1 and CDR2: ENHRY, SYGVKD. The CDR3 contains 12 residues. The chain's CDR3 is CAISESGYGYTF. CDR3 in DNA: TGTGCCATCAGTGAGTCAGGGTATGGCTACACCTTC.

DNA for the CDR3: TGTGCCAGCAGTGAAGGGACAATGATAACTGGGGCCAACGTCCTGACTTTC. It encodes CASSEGTMITGANVLTF. V is TRBV2 and J is TRBJ2-6; possible D gene TRBD1, 5 bases. Germline CDR1 reads SNHLY; CDR2 reads FYNNEI. The V gene lost 1 base and the J gene lost 2 bases, with 12 bases spanning the gap. The CDR3 has 17 amino acids.

This chain joins TRBV29-1 and TRBJ1-2; tentative D call: TRBD1 (5 bases). V was clipped by 7 bases and J by 8 bases, with 14 bases between them. Per the germline V gene, CDR1 is SQVTM and CDR2 is ANQGSEA. CDR3 length: 11 residues. The CDR3 here is CSATERGGYTF. The CDR3 nucleotides are TGCAGCGCGACCGAGAGGGGCGGCTACACCTTC.

V is TRBV9 and J is TRBJ2-7; D is ambiguous. Trimming cost V 0 bases and J 2 bases, with 12 bases left between them. Per germline, CDR1 SGDLS and CDR2 YYNGEE. This CDR3 contains 15 residues. The CDR3 DNA is TGTGCCAGCAGCGTAGAAGCGATACCAGCCTACGAGCAGTACTTC. Its protein is CASSVEAIPAYEQYF.

This chain connects TRBV28 to TRBJ2-1, with 9 bases that match TRBD1. The CDR3 has 15 residues. Germline CDR1 and CDR2: MDHEN and SYDVKM. V gave up 6 bases and J gave up 8 bases; unmatched junction bases: 11. CDR3 DNA: TGTGCCAGCAGCCCCCCAGGACAGGGGAGGGATGAGCAGTTCTTC. This encodes CASSPPGQGRDEQFF.

This chain joins TRBV4-3 and TRBJ2-7; TRBD2 aligns across 14 bases. The junction had 1 base not matched to a gene; V was cut back by 3 bases and J by 0 bases. Germline V lookup: CDR1 LGHNA, CDR2 YSLEER. This CDR3 is built from 16 residues. The CDR3 here is CASSHGTSGGSYEQYF. As DNA, the CDR3 is TGCGCCAGCAGCCATGGGACTAGCGGGGGCTCCTACGAGCAGTACTTC.

The chain has TRBV12-3 or TRBV12-4 and TRBJ2-7; D is perhaps TRBD2 (5 bases). The CDR3 loop spans 13 amino acids. V was trimmed by 4 bases and J by 3 bases, leaving 10 bases between them. CDR3 region: CASSWETRYEQYF. CDR3 DNA: TGTGCCAGCAGTTGGGAGACACGCTACGAGCAGTACTTC.

CDR3 coding DNA: TGCAGCGTTGAATTGGACGGGCTGTTAAATACGCAGTATTTT. Its protein product is CSVELDGLLNTQYF. This chain connects TRBV29-1 to TRBJ2-3; D gene ambiguous. Between the trimmed V and J ends, which lost 2 bases and 7 bases, there was a span of 16 bases. This CDR3 is 14 amino acids long. Germline assignment: CDR1 SQVTM and CDR2 ANQGSEA.

V usage is TRBV29-1 and J usage is TRBJ2-1, with D possibly TRBD2 on 5 matching bases. Trimming removed 3 bases at V and 4 bases at J, with 13 bases between. In germline, CDR1 is SQVTM, CDR2 ANQGSEA. The CDR3 spans 14 residues. CDR3 residues: CSVDPRAAYNEQFF. The CDR3 coding sequence is TGCAGCGTTGACCCGCGGGCAGCATACAATGAGCAGTTCTTC.

The rearrangement uses TRBV11-2 and TRBJ2-1; D may be TRBD2 (7 bases). V lost 5 bases and J lost 0, with 29 bases in between. The germline gives CDR1 SGHAT, CDR2 FQNNGV. The CDR3 runs to 21 residues. In DNA, the CDR3 is TGTGCCAGCAGCCGCGGAGGGGGGGGACCTAAGTCCTTAAGCTCCTACAATGAGCAGTTCTTC. Amino acid sequence: CASSRGGGGPKSLSSYNEQFF.

V usage is TRBV5-5 and J usage is TRBJ2-1, with D possibly TRBD2 on 6 matching bases. The germline V and J ends were trimmed by 1 base and 8 bases, with 19 bases remaining between them. Per germline, CDR1 SGHKS and CDR2 YYEKEE (reference sequence). The CDR3 covers 16 residues. The CDR3 loop is CASSLQQPRRRDEQFF. CDR3 in DNA: TGTGCCAGCAGCTTGCAACAGCCACGACGGAGGGATGAGCAGTTCTTC. Complete variable domain (other parts from reference TRBV5-5 and TRBJ2-1): DAGVTQSPTHLIKTRGQQVTLRCSPISGHKSVSWYQQVLGQGPQFIFQYYEKEERGRGNFPDRFSARQFPNYSSELNVNALLLGDSALYLCASSLQQPRRRDEQFFGPGTRLTVL.

The chain combines TRBV6-6 with TRBJ2-1, with D possibly called TRBD1 or TRBD2 (6 bases each). Germline V CDR1 and CDR2: MNHNY, SVGAGI (reference sequence). Trimming cost V 7 bases and J 0 bases, with 16 bases left between them. The CDR3 is 16 residues long. CDR3 amino acids: CASTRERGSSYNEQFF. DNA of the CDR3: TGTGCCAGCACCCGGGAGAGGGGGAGCTCCTACAATGAGCAGTTCTTC.

CDR3 sequence: CSAQSQGADTEAFF. The CDR3 bases are TGCAGTGCTCAGTCTCAGGGGGCAGACACTGAAGCTTTCTTT. The chain is built from TRBV20-1 and TRBJ1-1, with TRBD1 matching over 8 bases. CDR1 is DFQATT, CDR2 SNEGSKA, per germline (reference sequence). V lost 5 bases and J lost 3; bases outside the gene matches: 8. There are 14 residues in the CDR3.